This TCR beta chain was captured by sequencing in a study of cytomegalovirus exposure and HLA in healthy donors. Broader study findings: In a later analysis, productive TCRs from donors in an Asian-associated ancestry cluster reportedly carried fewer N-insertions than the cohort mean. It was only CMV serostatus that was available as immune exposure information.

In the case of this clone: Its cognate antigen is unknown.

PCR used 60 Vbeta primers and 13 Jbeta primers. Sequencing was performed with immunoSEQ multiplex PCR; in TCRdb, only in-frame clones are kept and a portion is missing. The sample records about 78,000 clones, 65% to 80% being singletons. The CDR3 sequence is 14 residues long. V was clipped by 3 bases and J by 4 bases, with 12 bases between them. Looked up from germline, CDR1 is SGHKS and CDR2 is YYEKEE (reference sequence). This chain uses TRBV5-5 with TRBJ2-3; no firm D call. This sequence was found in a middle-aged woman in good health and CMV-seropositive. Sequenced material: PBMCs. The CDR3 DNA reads TGTGCCAGCAGCTCGCCAAATAGCCCAGATACGCAGTATTTT. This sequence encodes CASSSPNSPDTQYF.